The next 3 T cell receptor beta chains were all read from a single sample in a study of early T cells in non-severe SARS-CoV-2 infection (dated by TCRdb to the early 2020s). The method was 5' RACE. The instrument was a NextSeq 500. Through fastp at Q25 and MiXCR, TCRdb rebuilt clones from the public reads, retaining in-frame beta chains. Each CDR3 protein gets just one entry, which takes the most common genes and DNA from the rows behind it. Present in this sample are around 39,000 distinct CDR3 sequences, about 5.2% of which were seen just once. The ten largest make up approximately 6% of the sample. The source was whole blood, collected at baseline. The receptors come from an adult who was a healthcare worker with PCR-confirmed SARS-CoV-2 infection or an uninfected control (not recorded which).

The sample holds many counts of this clonotype. The chain carries TRBV4-1 and TRBJ2-3; unclear D gene. The CDR3 extends over 17 amino acids. Trimming took off 1 base at V and 1 base at J, with 15 bases between the two ends. CDR1 is MGHRA, CDR2 YSYEKL, per germline. The CDR3 region is CASSQGPPGSRTDTQYF. CDR3 coding DNA: TGCGCCAGCAGCCAAGGCCCCCCTGGATCTCGCACAGATACGCAGTATTTT.

This clonotype was counted at least ten times. This chain links TRBV11-2 with TRBJ2-7; 7 bases map to TRBD1. The CDR3 loop spans 14 amino acids. The junction had 1 base not matched to a gene; V was cut back by 1 base and J by 1 base. The germline gives CDR1 SGHAT, CDR2 FQNNGV. The DNA for the CDR3 is TGTGCCAGCAGCTTAGTGGGACAGTCCTACGAGCAGTACTTC. Protein product: CASSLVGQSYEQYF.

This clonotype was found many times. The chain joins TRBV28 to TRBJ2-7; TRBD1 matches 9 bases. This CDR3 is built from 16 residues. Unmatched junction bases numbered 10, after V lost 2 bases and J lost 5 bases. The germline gives CDR1 MDHEN, CDR2 SYDVKM. CDR3 nucleotide sequence: TGTGCCAGCAGTTTAAGGGGACAGGGAAAAAGGGACGAGCAGTACTTC. The encoded protein is CASSLRGQGKRDEQYF.